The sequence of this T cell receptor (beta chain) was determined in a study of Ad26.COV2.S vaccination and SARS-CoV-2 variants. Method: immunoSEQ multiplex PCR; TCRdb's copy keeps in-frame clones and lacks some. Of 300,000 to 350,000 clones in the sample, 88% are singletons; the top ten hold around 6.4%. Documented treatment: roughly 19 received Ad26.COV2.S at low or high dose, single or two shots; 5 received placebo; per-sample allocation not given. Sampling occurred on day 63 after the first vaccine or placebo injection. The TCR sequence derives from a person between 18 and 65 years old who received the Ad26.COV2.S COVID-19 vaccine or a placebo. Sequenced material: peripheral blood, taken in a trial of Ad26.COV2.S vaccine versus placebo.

The CDR3 here is CASSQEGGSGGTEAFF. The CDR3, as DNA: TGTGCCAGCAGCCAAGAAGGAGGCTCAGGGGGTACTGAAGCTTTCTTT. The rearrangement joins TRBV3-1 (or the pseudogene TRBV3-2) to TRBJ1-1, with 7 bases fitting TRBD1. J was trimmed by 5 bases and V by 0 bases; bases with no gene match: 9. CDR1 is LGHDT, CDR2 YNNKEL, per germline (reference sequence). This CDR3 is 16 amino acids long.